The 17 T cell receptor beta chains given below trace back to one sample, sequenced in a study of cytomegalovirus exposure and HLA in healthy donors. The PCR was carried out with 60 Vbeta primers and 13 Jbeta primers. Sequencing used immunoSEQ multiplex PCR; TCRdb keeps in-frame clones, though not all of them. Of tens of thousands of clones listed, around 78% were seen once; the top ten hold approximately 6%. The sample consisted of PBMCs. The receptors stem from a male donor in good health and CMV-seropositive.

This clone showed up just once. This chain uses TRBV11-2 with TRBJ2-7; D gene unclear. The CDR3 covers 16 residues. Germline V gene lookup returns CDR1 SGHAT and CDR2 FQNNGV. V was clipped by 4 bases and J by 2 bases, with 18 bases between them. CDR3 in DNA: TGTGCCAGCAGCTCTAAGATTGTGTTGACTCCCTACGAGCAGTACTTC. It translates to CASSSKIVLTPYEQYF.

This chain connects TRBV4-3 to TRBJ2-7; a weak D match, TRBD2 (5 bases). CDR3 length equals 15 residues. Per the germline V gene, CDR1 is LGHNA and CDR2 is YSLEER. Trimming pared 1 base from V and 4 bases from J, leaving 14 bases between. The CDR3 DNA is TGCGCCAGCAGCCAAGTACGGGGTTCCGGGTACGAGCAGTACTTC. This sequence encodes CASSQVRGSGYEQYF.

This clone has just one count. The V call is TRBV15, the J call TRBJ2-1; D gene unclear. This CDR3 is 11 amino acids long. Trimming left V 3 bases short and J 8 bases short, with 5 bases between. Per germline, CDR1 LNHNV and CDR2 YYDKDF (reference sequence). The CDR3 nucleotides read TGTGCCACCAGCAGCTATGATGAGCAGTTCTTC. Amino acid sequence: CATSSYDEQFF. The entire variable domain, with the rest obtained from reference TRBV15 and TRBJ2-1, is as follows: DAMVIQNPRYQVTQFGKPVTLSCSQTLNHNVMYWYQQKSSQAPKLLFHYYDKDFNNEADTPDNFQSRRPNTSFCFLDIRSPGLGDTAMYLCATSSYDEQFFGPGTRLTVL.

This chain links TRBV5-4 with TRBJ2-5, with 7 bases that match TRBD1. Judging by the DNA end, TRBJ2-7 fits better; the J call may be wrong. The CDR3 is 14 residues long. In germline, CDR1 is SGHNT, CDR2 YYREEE (reference sequence). CDR3 nucleotide sequence: TGTGCCAGCAGCTTGAGGGACAGCAACTACGAGCAGTACTTC. It yields the protein CASSLRDSNYEQYF.

CDR3 sequence reads: CASTSLGRGGAGGYTF. The CDR3, as DNA: TGTGCCAGCACGTCACTAGGGAGGGGGGGGGCTGGTGGCTACACCTTC. V and J are TRBV28 and TRBJ1-2; D perhaps matches TRBD1 (6 bases). Deletions cut 7 bases from V and 7 bases from J, with 25 bases between. This CDR3 is 16 amino acids long. CDR1 and CDR2 (germline): MDHEN, SYDVKM.

Comments on this clone: The junction departs from germline at one end; a sequencing error may be responsible. This chain joins TRBV7-7 and TRBJ2-7; 7 bases are a match to TRBD1. Germline CDR1 reads SSHAT; CDR2 reads FNYEAQ (reference sequence). This CDR3 has 15 residues. The CDR3 DNA follows: TGTGCTAGCAGCCCAGGGGGTCCTAAGTTCTACGAGCAGTACTTC. Translating it yields CASSPGGPKFYEQYF.

This rearrangement joins TRBV28 to TRBJ1-1, with 7 bases lining up with TRBD1. Per germline, CDR1 MDHEN and CDR2 SYDVKM. CDR3 size: 13 residues. J gave up 11 bases and V 5 bases, and 11 bases lay outside the gene matches. CDR3: CASSLGQLRDAFF. The DNA of the CDR3 is TGTGCCAGCAGTCTGGGACAGCTGAGGGACGCTTTCTTT.

This clone was seen only a few times. This rearrangement joins TRBV6-1 to TRBJ1-1, with TRBD1 identical over 10 bases. CDR1 and CDR2 (germline): MNHNS, SASEGT. The CDR3 totals 15 residues. Trimming removed 5 bases from V and 2 bases from J; junction bases left unmatched: 5. The DNA for the CDR3 is TGTGCCAGCAGTCAATCGACAGGGGGCAACACTGAAGCTTTCTTT. Protein sequence: CASSQSTGGNTEAFF.

The chain links TRBV5-1 to TRBJ2-3; TRBD1 agrees at 10 bases. CDR1 is SGHRS, CDR2 YFSETQ, per germline. Trimming at V came to 4 bases and at J to 2 bases, leaving 4 bases not matched to a gene. The CDR3 is made up of 15 amino acids. CDR3 residues: CASSVGQGITDTQYF. For the CDR3, the DNA is TGCGCCAGCAGCGTGGGACAGGGGATCACAGATACGCAGTATTTT.

This chain uses TRBV6-1 with TRBJ1-1, with 8 bases identical to TRBD1. CDR1 and CDR2 from the germline V gene are MNHNS and SASEGT. The ends lost 6 bases at V and 0 bases at J; junction bases unmatched: 6. The CDR3 has 15 residues. The CDR3 coding sequence is TGTGCCAGCAGAGAGGACAGGGTTATGAACACTGAAGCTTTCTTT. Its translation: CASREDRVMNTEAFF.

The chain couples TRBV6-5 to TRBJ2-7, with 7 bases that match TRBD2. Germline values: CDR1 MNHEY, CDR2 SVGAGI. Losses at the gene ends were 6 bases for V and 4 bases for J; bases not matched to a gene: 12. The CDR3 contains 15 residues. DNA of the CDR3: TGTGCCAGCAGCTCCCCGTGGGCGGGAGATTACGAGCAGTACTTC. Translating gives CASSSPWAGDYEQYF.

The V call is TRBV5-1, the J call TRBJ2-5, with D possibly being TRBD2 (6 bases). The CDR3 has 13 amino acids. V was clipped by 4 bases and J by 4 bases, with 11 bases between them. The V gene's germline CDR1 is SGHRS and CDR2 YFSETQ. This CDR3 is CASSLGGSETQYF. The CDR3 DNA sequence: TGCGCCAGCAGCCTTGGGGGGTCAGAGACCCAGTACTTC.

This chain joins TRBV15 and TRBJ2-5, with a weak D call TRBD1 (5 bases). Germline V gene lookup returns CDR1 LNHNV and CDR2 YYDKDF (reference sequence). The CDR3 has 15 residues. The ends were cut back, 0 bases at V and 4 bases at J, with 12 bases in the middle. CDR3 sequence reads: CATSRDGARGETQYF. As DNA, the CDR3 is TGTGCCACCAGCAGAGATGGGGCTAGGGGAGAGACCCAGTACTTC.

The rearrangement links TRBV19 to TRBJ2-1, with 8 bases identical to TRBD2. Trimming took 5 bases from V and 4 from J; bases not matched to a gene: 7. CDR1 is LNHDA and CDR2 is SQIVND in the germline V gene (reference sequence). This CDR3 region has 15 residues. The CDR3 DNA follows: TGTGCCAGTAGTCGGACTAGCTCATCATACAATGAGCAGTTCTTC. It encodes CASSRTSSSYNEQFF.

V is TRBV7-2 and J is TRBJ2-7; D gene ambiguous. This CDR3 has 14 amino acids. Per the germline V gene, CDR1 is SGHTA and CDR2 is FQGNSA. Trimming removed 4 bases at V and 6 bases at J, with 16 bases between. The CDR3 spells CASSSTPANREQYF. CDR3 DNA: TGTGCCAGCAGCTCGACTCCGGCAAATCGCGAGCAGTACTTC.

The rearrangement joins TRBV4-2 to TRBJ2-1; the D is unclear. Trimming left V 3 bases short and J 14 bases short, with 17 bases between. CDR1 and CDR2 from the germline V gene are LGHNA and YNFKEQ. The CDR3 loop spans 13 amino acids. The CDR3 loop is CASSHESGQVEFF. The CDR3 coding sequence is TGTGCCAGCAGCCACGAATCCGGCCAGGTGGAGTTCTTC.

The chain combines TRBV28 with TRBJ1-5; D is unresolved. Trimming shortened V by 5 bases and J by 6 bases, and 14 bases separated the two germline ends. The CDR3 extends over 14 amino acids. Germline V lookup: CDR1 MDHEN, CDR2 SYDVKM. The CDR3 loop is CASSDMAFSQPQHF. In DNA, the CDR3 is TGTGCCAGCAGTGATATGGCCTTCAGTCAGCCCCAGCATTTT.